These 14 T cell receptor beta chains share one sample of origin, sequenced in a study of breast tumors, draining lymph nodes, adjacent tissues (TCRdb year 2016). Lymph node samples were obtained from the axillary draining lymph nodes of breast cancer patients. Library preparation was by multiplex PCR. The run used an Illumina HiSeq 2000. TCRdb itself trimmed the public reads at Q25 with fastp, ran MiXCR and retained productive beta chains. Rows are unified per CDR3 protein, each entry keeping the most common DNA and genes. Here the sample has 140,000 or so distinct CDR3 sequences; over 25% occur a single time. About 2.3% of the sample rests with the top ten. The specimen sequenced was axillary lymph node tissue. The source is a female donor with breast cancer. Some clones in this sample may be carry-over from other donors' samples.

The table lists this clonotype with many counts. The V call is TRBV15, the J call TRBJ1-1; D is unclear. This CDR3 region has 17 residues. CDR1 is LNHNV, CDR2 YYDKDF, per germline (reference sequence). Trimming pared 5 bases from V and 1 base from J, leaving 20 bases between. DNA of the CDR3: TGTGCCACCAGCTTCGACGGAGGAGGGTTTGGGAACACTGAAGCTTTCTTT. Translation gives CATSFDGGGFGNTEAFF. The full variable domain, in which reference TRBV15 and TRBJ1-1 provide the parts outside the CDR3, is DAMVIQNPRYQVTQFGKPVTLSCSQTLNHNVMYWYQQKSSQAPKLLFHYYDKDFNNEADTPDNFQSRRPNTSFCFLDIRSPGLGDTAMYLCATSFDGGGFGNTEAFFGQGTRLTVV.

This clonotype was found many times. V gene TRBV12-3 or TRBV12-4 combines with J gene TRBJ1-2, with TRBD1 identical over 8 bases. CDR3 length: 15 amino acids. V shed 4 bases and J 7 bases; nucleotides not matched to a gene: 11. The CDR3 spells CASSSRDRHRSGYTF. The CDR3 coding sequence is TGTGCCAGCAGTTCCCGGGACAGGCATAGGAGTGGCTACACCTTC.

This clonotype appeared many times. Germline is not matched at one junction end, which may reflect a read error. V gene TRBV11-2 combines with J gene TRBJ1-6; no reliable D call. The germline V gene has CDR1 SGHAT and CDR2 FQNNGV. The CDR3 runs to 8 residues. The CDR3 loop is CASSPRAF. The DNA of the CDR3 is TGTGCCAGCAGCCCTAGGGCGTTT.

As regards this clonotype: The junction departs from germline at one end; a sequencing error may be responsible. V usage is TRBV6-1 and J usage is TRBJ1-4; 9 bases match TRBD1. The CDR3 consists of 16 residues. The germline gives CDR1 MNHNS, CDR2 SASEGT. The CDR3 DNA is TGTGCCGGCAGTCGGACAGGGGTAACGACTAATGAAAAACTGTTTTTT. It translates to CAGSRTGVTTNEKLFF.

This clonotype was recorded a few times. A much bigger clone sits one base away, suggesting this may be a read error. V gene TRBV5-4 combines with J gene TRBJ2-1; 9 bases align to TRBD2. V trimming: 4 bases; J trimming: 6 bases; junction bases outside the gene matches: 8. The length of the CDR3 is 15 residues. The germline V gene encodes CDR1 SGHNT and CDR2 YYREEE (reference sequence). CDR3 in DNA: TGTGCCAGCAGCCGACTAGCGGCCGGGGCCAATGAGCAGTTCTTC. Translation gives CASSRLAAGANEQFF. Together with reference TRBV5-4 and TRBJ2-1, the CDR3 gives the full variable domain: ETGVTQSPTHLIKTRGQQVTLRCSSQSGHNTVSWYQQALGQGPQFIFQYYREEENGRGNFPPRFSGLQFPNYSSELNVNALELDDSALYLCASSRLAAGANEQFFGPGTRLTVL.

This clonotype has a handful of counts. This chain's CDR3 is CASSLWDSPEAFF. The CDR3 DNA follows: TGTGCCAGCAGCTTATGGGATAGCCCTGAAGCTTTCTTT. The chain uses TRBV7-8 and TRBJ1-1, with D unresolved. Germline V lookup: CDR1 SGHVS, CDR2 FQNEAQ. The V and J ends lost 2 bases and 6 bases respectively, with 10 bases between them. The CDR3 extends over 13 amino acids.

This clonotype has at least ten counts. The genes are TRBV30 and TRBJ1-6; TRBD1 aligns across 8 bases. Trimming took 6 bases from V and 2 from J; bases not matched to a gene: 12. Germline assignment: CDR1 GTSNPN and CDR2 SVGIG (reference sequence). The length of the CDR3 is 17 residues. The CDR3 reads CACTSGTGKAYNSPLHF. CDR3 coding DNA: TGTGCCTGCACATCCGGGACAGGAAAAGCCTATAATTCACCCCTCCACTTT.

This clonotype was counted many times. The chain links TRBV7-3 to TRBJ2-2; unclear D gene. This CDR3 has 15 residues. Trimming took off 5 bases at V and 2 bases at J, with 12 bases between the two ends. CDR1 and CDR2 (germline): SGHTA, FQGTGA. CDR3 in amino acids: CASSPHPGNTGELFF. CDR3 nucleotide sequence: TGTGCCAGCAGCCCCCACCCCGGAAACACCGGGGAGCTGTTTTTT.

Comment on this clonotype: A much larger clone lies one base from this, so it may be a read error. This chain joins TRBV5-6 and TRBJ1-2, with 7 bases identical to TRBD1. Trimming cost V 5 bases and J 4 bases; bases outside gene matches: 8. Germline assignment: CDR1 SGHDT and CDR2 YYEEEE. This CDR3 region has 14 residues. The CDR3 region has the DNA TGTGCCAGCAGTTACGACAGGGCCGGCTATGGCTACACCTTC. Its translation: CASSYDRAGYGYTF.

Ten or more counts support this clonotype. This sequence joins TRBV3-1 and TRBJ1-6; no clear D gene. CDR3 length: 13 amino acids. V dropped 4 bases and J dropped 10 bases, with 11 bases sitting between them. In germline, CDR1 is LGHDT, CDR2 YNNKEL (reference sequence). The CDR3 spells CASSPTFTSPLHF. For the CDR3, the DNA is TGTGCCAGCAGCCCTACCTTTACCTCACCCCTCCACTTT.

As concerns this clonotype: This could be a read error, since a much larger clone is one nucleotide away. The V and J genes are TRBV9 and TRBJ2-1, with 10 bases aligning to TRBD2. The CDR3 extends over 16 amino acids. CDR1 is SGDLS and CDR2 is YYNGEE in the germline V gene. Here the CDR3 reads CASSVGAASGGNAQFF. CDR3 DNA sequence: TGTGCCAGCAGCGTAGGGGCGGCTAGCGGGGGTAATGCGCAGTTCTTC.

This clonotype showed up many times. The DNA for the CDR3 is TGTGCCAGCAGCCCCTCGGGACTAGCGGGGACCACAGATACGCAGTATTTT. This translates into CASSPSGLAGTTDTQYF. The chain recombines TRBV6-2 or TRBV6-3 with TRBJ2-3, with 13 bases matching TRBD2. Germline V gene data show CDR1 as MNHEY and CDR2 as SVGEGT. The ends lost 6 bases at V and 2 bases at J; junction bases unmatched: 8. The CDR3 has 17 residues.

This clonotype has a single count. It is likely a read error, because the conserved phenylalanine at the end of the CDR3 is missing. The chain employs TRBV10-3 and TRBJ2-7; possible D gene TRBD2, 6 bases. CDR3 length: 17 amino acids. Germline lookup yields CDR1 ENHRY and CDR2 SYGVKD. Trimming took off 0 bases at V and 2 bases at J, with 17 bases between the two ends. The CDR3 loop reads CAISESRDGGRTYEQYA. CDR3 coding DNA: TGTGCCATCAGTGAGTCACGGGACGGGGGAAGAACCTACGAGCAGTACGCC.

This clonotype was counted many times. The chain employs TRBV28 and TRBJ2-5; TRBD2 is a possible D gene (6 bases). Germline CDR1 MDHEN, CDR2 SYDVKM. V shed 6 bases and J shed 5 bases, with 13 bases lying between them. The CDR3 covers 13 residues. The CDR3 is CASRLSGVETQYF. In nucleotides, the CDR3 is TGTGCCAGCAGGCTATCGGGGGTGGAGACCCAGTACTTC.